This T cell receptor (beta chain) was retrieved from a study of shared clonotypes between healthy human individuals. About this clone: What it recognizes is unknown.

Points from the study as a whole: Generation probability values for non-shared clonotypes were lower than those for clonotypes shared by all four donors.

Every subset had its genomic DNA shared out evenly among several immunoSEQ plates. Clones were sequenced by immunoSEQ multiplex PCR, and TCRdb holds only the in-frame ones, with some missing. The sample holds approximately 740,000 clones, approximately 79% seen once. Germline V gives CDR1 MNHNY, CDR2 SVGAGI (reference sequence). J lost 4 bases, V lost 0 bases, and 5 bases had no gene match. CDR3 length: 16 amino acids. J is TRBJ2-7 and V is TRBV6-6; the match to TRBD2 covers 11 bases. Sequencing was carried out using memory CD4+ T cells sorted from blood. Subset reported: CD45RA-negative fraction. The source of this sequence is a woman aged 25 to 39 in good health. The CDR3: CASSYSVAGGRYEQYF. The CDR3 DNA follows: TGTGCCAGCAGTTACTCCGTAGCGGGAGGGAGGTACGAGCAGTACTTC.